The present entry profiles one T cell receptor (beta chain) with its context. Its antigen is undetermined. These data are taken from a study of T cells in tumors after PD-1 blockade. Study details: No patient had prior checkpoint blockade, systemic immunosuppression, or radiotherapy within 4 weeks. Patients received pembrolizumab 200 mg every 3 weeks or cemiplimab 350 mg every 2 weeks. Study outcomes and limitations: Clonal replacement was seen across treatment, not between pre-treatment samples.

Time point: first of two pre-therapy site-matched biopsies 2 to 3 months apart. Site-matched primary tumor biopsies were taken before and after PD-1 blockade. Method: immunoSEQ multiplex PCR; TCRdb's copy keeps in-frame clones and lacks some. Among about 4,200 clones listed, roughly 75% were seen once. The sample in question was tumor tissue, obtained before anti-PD-1 treatment. The clonotype originates from a human donor with basal cell carcinoma.

Written as DNA, the CDR3 is TGTGCCAGCAGTTACGCCTCGGGAGGATCTAATGGCTACACCTTC. Amino acid sequence: CASSYASGGSNGYTF. The genes are TRBV6-5 and TRBJ1-2; D gene uncertain. Trimming left V 2 bases short and J 6 bases short, with 16 bases between. CDR1 MNHEY and CDR2 SVGAGI come from the germline V gene. This CDR3 region has 15 residues.